Each of the 16 T cell receptor beta chains below was sequenced from the same sample in a study of human T cells and chemical hapten exposure. TCRdb redid the calling of the RACE reads with MiXCR, one entry per CDR3 protein. Among approximately 260,000 distinct CDR3 sequences listed, roughly 8% were seen once. The time point was: pre-sensitization, week 0. Treatment specified: therapeutic diphenylcyclopropenone sensitization with weekly scalp DPC. This material consisted of whole blood, taken in connection with sensitization to the hapten diphenylcyclopropenone (DPC). The receptor set was obtained from a man aged 18 to 35 with alopecia areata. Some clones in this sample may be carry-over from other donors' samples.

This clonotype was counted only a few times. DNA of the CDR3: TGTGCCAGCAGCCGTCCGCCCCCCCCCACTACAGGTCTAGCTAACTATGGCTACACCTTC. Amino acid sequence: CASSRPPPPTTGLANYGYTF. The chain couples TRBV12-3 or TRBV12-4 to TRBJ1-2; the D gene is possibly TRBD1 (5 bases). Trimming removed 6 bases from V and 0 bases from J, with 29 bases in between. The CDR3 runs to 20 residues.

This clonotype appeared a few times. This chain joins TRBV12-3 or TRBV12-4 and TRBJ2-7, with unresolved D. V shed 5 bases and J shed 2 bases, with 10 bases lying between them. The CDR3 loop spans 13 amino acids. The CDR3, as DNA: TGTGCCAGCAGTACTGACGGACCCTACGAGCAGTACTTC. The encoded protein is CASSTDGPYEQYF.

This clonotype has more than one count but fewer than ten. The rearrangement links TRBV10-3 to TRBJ1-5, with D possibly being TRBD1 (6 bases). Between the trimmed V and J ends, which lost 0 bases and 1 base, there was a span of 7 bases. Germline V gene data show CDR1 as ENHRY and CDR2 as SYGVKD. This CDR3 has 15 residues. The CDR3 loop is CAISESRGSNQPQHF. The CDR3 DNA sequence: TGTGCCATCAGTGAGTCAAGGGGGAGCAATCAGCCCCAGCATTTT.

This chain links TRBV5-1 with TRBJ1-1; no clear D gene. Germline CDR1 SGHRS, CDR2 YFSETQ. V lost 1 base and J lost 0, with 13 bases in between. The CDR3 covers 16 residues. CDR3 in amino acids: CASSLKPGRVNTEAFF. CDR3 DNA sequence: TGCGCCAGCAGCTTGAAACCGGGGAGGGTGAACACTGAAGCTTTCTTT.

In its sample, this clonotype was seen a few times. This chain joins TRBV7-9 and TRBJ1-6, with D maybe TRBD1 (5 bases). The germline V gene has CDR1 SEHNR and CDR2 FQNEAQ (reference sequence). V lost 6 bases and J 5 bases, leaving 11 bases between the germline ends. The CDR3 has 14 amino acids. CDR3 residues: CASRPRVNNSPLHF. The CDR3 nucleotides are TGTGCCAGCAGGCCCAGGGTTAATAATTCACCCCTCCACTTT.

This clonotype has a handful of counts. This chain links TRBV18 with TRBJ2-7; 8 bases are shared with TRBD1. The V gene's germline CDR1 is KGHSH and CDR2 LQKENI. The CDR3 spans 15 residues. Germline trimming cut 3 bases from V and 6 bases from J; bases unmatched to any gene: 10. In nucleotides, the CDR3 is TGTGCCAGCTCACCGCAACTGGACAGGGTGAGCGAGCAGTACTTC. As protein: CASSPQLDRVSEQYF. The entire variable domain, with the rest obtained from reference TRBV18 and TRBJ2-7, is as follows: NAGVMQNPRHLVRRRGQEARLRCSPMKGHSHVYWYRQLPEEGLKFMVYLQKENIIDESGMPKERFSAEFPKEGPSILRIQQVVRGDSAAYFCASSPQLDRVSEQYFGPGTRLTVT.

At least ten counts were recorded for this clonotype. V is TRBV7-3 and J is TRBJ2-6; D unresolved. Per germline, CDR1 SGHTA and CDR2 FQGTGA. V was trimmed by 6 bases and J by 2 bases, leaving 11 bases between them. The CDR3 contains 15 residues. The CDR3 loop reads CASSLGGAGANVLTF. The CDR3, as DNA: TGTGCCAGCAGTTTAGGCGGTGCTGGGGCCAACGTCCTGACTTTC.

The J gene is TRBJ2-1, the V gene TRBV7-9; 8 nucleotides line up with TRBD2. Germline loops: CDR1 SEHNR, CDR2 FQNEAQ (reference sequence). The CDR3 contains 15 residues. V shed 5 bases, J shed 3 bases, and the junction held 6 bases outside the gene matches. The DNA for the CDR3 is TGTGCCAGCAGCCATAGCGGGGCCAGCTACAATGAGCAGTTCTTC. Its translation is CASSHSGASYNEQFF.

This clonotype has a handful of counts. The chain carries TRBV7-9 and TRBJ2-5; D is unresolved. CDR1 and CDR2 from the germline V gene are SEHNR and FQNEAQ (reference sequence). The V end lost 2 bases, the J end lost 5 bases, and 9 bases lay between the germline ends. This CDR3 region has 13 residues. CDR3 sequence: CASSLLASETQYF. The CDR3 bases are TGTGCCAGCAGCTTACTCGCCTCCGAGACCCAGTACTTC.

This clonotype was observed a few times. The chain uses TRBV5-1 and TRBJ2-1, with D perhaps matching TRBD1 (6 bases). This CDR3 comprises 17 residues. The germline V gene encodes CDR1 SGHRS and CDR2 YFSETQ. V lost 4 bases and J lost 8, with 25 bases in between. The CDR3 reads CASSPLDRSPGLDEQFF. CDR3 DNA sequence: TGCGCCAGCAGCCCCCTCGACAGGTCACCGGGATTAGATGAGCAGTTCTTC.

This clonotype was seen more than once but under ten times. This chain connects TRBV27 to TRBJ1-1; D is unresolved. The CDR3 runs 14 residues. Germline V gene lookup returns CDR1 MNHEY and CDR2 SMNVEV (reference sequence). Deletions cut 3 bases from V and 2 bases from J, with 10 bases between. Written as DNA, the CDR3 is TGTGCCAGCAGTTTCCAGAGCTCTAACACTGAAGCTTTCTTT. Translation gives CASSFQSSNTEAFF.

The rearrangement uses TRBV6-2 or TRBV6-3 and TRBJ2-5; D is unclear. Per germline, CDR1 MNHEY and CDR2 SVGEGT. Trimming pared 7 bases from V and 0 bases from J, leaving 9 bases between. The CDR3 consists of 13 residues. CDR3 loop: CASTLTYQETQYF. Here the CDR3 DNA reads TGTGCCAGCACCTTGACTTACCAAGAGACCCAGTACTTC.

The chain is built from TRBV5-1 and TRBJ1-4, with D unclear. Germline assignment: CDR1 SGHRS and CDR2 YFSETQ. This CDR3 has 14 amino acids. V was pared by 0 bases and J by 4 bases, with 7 bases between. The CDR3 DNA follows: TGCGCCAGCAGCTTGGGGGAGTATAATGAAAAACTGTTTTTT. It is translated as CASSLGEYNEKLFF.

This sequence joins TRBV20-1 and TRBJ1-2, with 10 bases fitting TRBD1. The CDR3 is made up of 13 amino acids. The trim removed 0 bases at V and 10 bases at J, leaving 5 bases unmatched. The germline gives CDR1 DFQATT, CDR2 SNEGSKA (reference sequence). CDR3 nucleotide sequence: TGCAGTGCTAGAGATGACAGGGGGCAGGACTACACCTTC. Translating gives CSARDDRGQDYTF.

This clonotype was recorded a few times. This sequence joins TRBV10-3 and TRBJ1-6; D remains ambiguous. This CDR3 region has 19 residues. Between the trimmed V and J ends, which lost 0 bases and 7 bases, there was a span of 22 bases. Per the germline V gene, CDR1 is ENHRY and CDR2 is SYGVKD. The CDR3 protein is CAISESPRKLTGFNSPLHF. The CDR3 DNA reads TGTGCCATCAGTGAGTCACCCCGAAAGTTAACGGGTTTCAATTCACCCCTCCACTTT.

This clonotype was seen a handful of times. V usage is TRBV4-2 and J usage is TRBJ2-7; 8 nucleotides line up with TRBD2. From germline, CDR1 is LGHNA and CDR2 YNFKEQ. The ends lost 2 bases at V and 2 bases at J; junction bases unmatched: 5. The CDR3 runs 15 residues. As DNA, the CDR3 is TGTGCCAGCAGCCAATGGCGGGGGGAAACCTACGAGCAGTACTTC. Translating gives CASSQWRGETYEQYF.